These T cell receptor beta chains were read from a single sample in a study of OX40 agonist ivuxolimab in advanced cancers. This table comes from immunoSEQ multiplex PCR, and its TCRdb copy is limited to in-frame clones, with some not included. The sample includes approximately 87,000 clones, under 95% of them seen just once. The source material was CD4+ or CD8+ T cells sorted from blood, sampled in a trial of the OX40 agonist ivuxolimab. All receptors derive from an adult with an advanced solid tumor such as melanoma, head and neck, liver or kidney cancer. The CDR3 runs from the conserved cysteine through the conserved F or W. The order of the fields is V gene, J gene, D gene, CDR3 protein, CDR3 DNA. D genes are given only for firm matches.

>TRBV11-2|TRBJ2-3|-
CASSTMDTQYF
TGTGCCAGCAGCACAATGGATACGCAGTATTTT
>TRBV19|TRBJ1-5|-
CASSPGIQPQHF
TGTGCCAGTAGTCCCGGGATTCAGCCCCAGCATTTT
>TRBV7-9|TRBJ1-4|-
CASSSKGGVNEKLFF
TGTGCCAGCAGCTCCAAGGGAGGCGTTAATGAAAAACTGTTTTTT
>TRBV6-6|TRBJ2-7|-
CASSGRGYEQYF
TGTGCCAGCAGTGGACGAGGCTACGAGCAGTACTTC
>TRBV4-3|TRBJ1-2|TRBD1
CASSRVAGGSYGYTF
TGCGCCAGCAGCCGGGTTGCAGGGGGCTCCTATGGCTACACCTTC
>TRBV7-9|TRBJ2-5|TRBD2
CASSLLAGEETQYF
TGTGCCAGCAGCTTACTGGCGGGAGAAGAGACCCAGTACTTC
>TRBV7-9|TRBJ2-7|-
CASSLENTRTEQYF
TGTGCCAGCAGCTTAGAAAATACACGAACCGAGCAGTACTTC
>TRBV25-1|TRBJ2-5|-
CASSEVDWQETQYF
TGTGCCAGCAGTGAAGTGGACTGGCAAGAGACCCAGTACTTC
>TRBV5-1|TRBJ2-7|-
CASSLALTGDVGEQYF
TGCGCCAGCAGCTTGGCCCTGACAGGTGATGTGGGGGAGCAGTACTTC
>TRBV12-5|TRBJ2-2|-
CASGLTGNTGELFF
TGTGCTAGTGGACTGACAGGGAACACCGGGGAGCTGTTTTTT